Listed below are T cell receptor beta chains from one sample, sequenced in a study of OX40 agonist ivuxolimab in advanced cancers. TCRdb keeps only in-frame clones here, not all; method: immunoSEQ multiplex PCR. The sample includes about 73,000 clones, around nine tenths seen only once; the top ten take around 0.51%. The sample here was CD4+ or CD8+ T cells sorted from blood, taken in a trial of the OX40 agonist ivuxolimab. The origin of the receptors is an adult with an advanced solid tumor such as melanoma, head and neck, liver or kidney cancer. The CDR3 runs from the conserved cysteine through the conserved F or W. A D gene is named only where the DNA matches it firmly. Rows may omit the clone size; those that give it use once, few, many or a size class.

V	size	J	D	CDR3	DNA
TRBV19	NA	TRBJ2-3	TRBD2	CASSGLAGGGYDTQYF	TGTGCCAGTAGTGGACTAGCGGGAGGAGGCTATGATACGCAGTATTTT
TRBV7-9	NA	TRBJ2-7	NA	CASSPAGTLYEQYF	TGTGCCAGCAGCCCCGCAGGAACCCTATACGAGCAGTACTTC
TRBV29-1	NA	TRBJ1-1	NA	CSVEGGQGNTEAFF	TGCAGCGTTGAAGGAGGCCAGGGGAACACTGAAGCTTTCTTT
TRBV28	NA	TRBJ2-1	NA	CASSLWVAGGSLPGFF	NA
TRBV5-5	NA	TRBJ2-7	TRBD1	CASNRQGDNYEQYF	TGTGCCAGCAACCGACAGGGGGATAATTACGAGCAGTACTTC
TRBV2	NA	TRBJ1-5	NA	CASSELWGGNQPQHF	TGTGCCAGCAGTGAACTTTGGGGGGGCAATCAGCCCCAGCATTTT
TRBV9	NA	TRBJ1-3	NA	CASSAGGISGNTIYF	TGTGCCAGCAGCGCGGGTGGTATCTCTGGAAACACCATATATTTT
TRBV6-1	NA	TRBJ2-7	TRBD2	CASSGGRIYEQYF	TGTGCCAGCAGTGGCGGGAGGATCTACGAGCAGTACTTC
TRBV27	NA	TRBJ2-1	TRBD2	CASSPWTSSYNEQFF	TGTGCCAGCAGTCCCTGGACTAGCTCCTACAATGAGCAGTTCTTC
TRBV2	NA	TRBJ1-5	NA	CASSSGGAYQPQHF	TGTGCCAGCAGTAGTGGGGGGGCATACCAGCCCCAGCATTTT
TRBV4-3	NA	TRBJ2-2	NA	CASSQLWRTGELFF	TGCGCCAGCAGCCAATTATGGCGGACCGGGGAGCTGTTTTTT
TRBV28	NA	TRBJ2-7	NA	CASSLAGPYEQYF	TGTGCCAGCAGTCTCGCAGGCCCCTACGAGCAGTACTTC
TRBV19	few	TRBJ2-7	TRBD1	CASSVTGTYEQYF	TGTGCCAGTAGTGTGACAGGGACCTACGAGCAGTACTTC
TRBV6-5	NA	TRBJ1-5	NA	CASRPLGGNQPQHF	TGTGCCAGCAGGCCCCTGGGTGGCAATCAGCCCCAGCATTTT
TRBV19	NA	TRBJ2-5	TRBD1	CASSKGTGGYQETQYF	TGTGCCAGTAGTAAGGGGACAGGGGGGTACCAAGAGACCCAGTACTTC
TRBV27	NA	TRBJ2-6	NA	CASSLRAGASGANVLTF	TGTGCCAGCAGCCTTAGGGCCGGTGCCTCTGGGGCCAACGTCCTGACTTTC
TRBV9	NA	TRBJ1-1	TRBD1	CASSGRGLGEAFF	TGTGCCAGCAGCGGGAGGGGGCTGGGTGAAGCTTTCTTT
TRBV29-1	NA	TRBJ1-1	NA	CSVYGSANTEAFF	TGCAGCGTCTACGGCTCGGCCAACACTGAAGCTTTCTTT
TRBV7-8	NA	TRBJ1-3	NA	CASSQGGETGNTIYF	TGTGCCAGCAGCCAAGGAGGGGAAACTGGAAACACCATATATTTT
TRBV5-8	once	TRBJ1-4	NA	CASSSDSFGDEKLFF	TGTGCCAGCAGCTCGGACAGTTTTGGGGATGAAAAACTGTTTTTT
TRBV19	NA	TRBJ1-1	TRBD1	CASRWTGRWTEAFF	TGTGCCAGTAGATGGACAGGGCGTTGGACTGAAGCTTTCTTT
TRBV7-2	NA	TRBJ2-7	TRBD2	CASSLNAGGSSTEQYF	TGTGCCAGCAGCTTAAACGCGGGAGGCTCATCTACCGAGCAGTACTTC
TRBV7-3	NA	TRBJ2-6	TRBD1	CASSILPGQSSGANVLTF	TGTGCCAGCAGCATTCTTCCGGGACAGAGTTCTGGGGCCAACGTCCTGACTTTC
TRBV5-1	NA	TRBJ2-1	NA	CASSSTADYSYNEQFF	TGCGCCAGCAGCTCCACCGCAGACTACTCCTACAATGAGCAGTTCTTC
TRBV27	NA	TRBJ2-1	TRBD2	CASSSPLGLAGVGNEQFF	TGTGCCAGCAGTTCGCCTTTGGGACTAGCGGGAGTTGGAAATGAGCAGTTCTTC
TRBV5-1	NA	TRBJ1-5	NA	CASSPGESGNQPQHF	TGCGCCAGCAGCCCCGGCGAAAGCGGCAATCAGCCCCAGCATTTT
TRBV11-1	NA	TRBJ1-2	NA	CASSLKGPRFYGYTF	TGTGCCAGCAGCTTAAAAGGTCCAAGATTCTATGGCTACACCTTC
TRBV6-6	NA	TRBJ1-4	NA	CASSYRVKEKLFF	TGTGCCAGCAGTTACAGGGTAAAGGAAAAACTGTTTTTT
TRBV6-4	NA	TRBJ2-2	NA	CASRQGRNTGELFF	TGTGCCAGCAGGCAGGGGAGGAACACCGGGGAGCTGTTTTTT
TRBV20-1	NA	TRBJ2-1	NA	CSAHTYREQFF	TGCAGTGCCCATACCTACAGGGAGCAGTTCTTC
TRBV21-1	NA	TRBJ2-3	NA	CASSKEGYRYTQYF	TGTGCCAGCAGCAAAGAGGGCTACCGATATACGCAGTATTTT
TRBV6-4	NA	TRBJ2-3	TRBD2	CASSHSGEITDTQYF	TGTGCCAGCAGTCATAGCGGGGAAATAACAGATACGCAGTATTTT
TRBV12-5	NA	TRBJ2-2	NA	CASGLEIGGRTGELFF	TGTGCTAGTGGTTTGGAAATTGGGGGCAGGACCGGGGAGCTGTTTTTT
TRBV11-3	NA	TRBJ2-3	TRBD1	CASSGTGGADTQYF	TGTGCCAGCAGCGGAACAGGGGGCGCAGATACGCAGTATTTT
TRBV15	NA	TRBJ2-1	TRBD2	CATSRERGLAEVGGQFF	TGTGCCACCAGCAGAGAACGTGGACTAGCGGAGGTGGGTGGGCAGTTCTTC
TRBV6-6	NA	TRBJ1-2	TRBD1	CASSGGIYGYTF	TGTGCCAGCTCAGGGGGGATCTATGGCTACACCTTC
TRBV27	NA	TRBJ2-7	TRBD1	CASSLFFRGQTNYEQYF	TGTGCCAGCAGTTTATTTTTTAGGGGACAGACCAACTACGAGCAGTACTTC
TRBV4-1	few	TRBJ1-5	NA	CASSLHEGSNQPQHF	TGCGCCAGCAGCCTACACGAGGGGTCCAATCAGCCCCAGCATTTT